The rows below give T cell receptor beta chains drawn from one sample of a study of shared clonotypes between healthy human individuals. TCRdb's table, derived via immunoSEQ multiplex PCR, lists solely in-frame clones and lacks some. The table records over 800,000 clones, roughly 92% of them present only once. What was sequenced was naive CD8+ T cells sorted from blood. These receptors all stem from a young man in good health. The CDR3 runs from the conserved cysteine through the conserved F or W. D genes are given only for firm matches.

V,length,J,D,CDR3,DNA
TRBV7-7,15,TRBJ2-7,TRBD2,CASSSEDAGEGEQYF,TGTGCTAGCAGCTCAGAAGATGCGGGAGAGGGGGAGCAGTACTTC
TRBV27,15,TRBJ2-2,-,CASSLYGIATGELFF,TGTGCCAGCAGTTTATACGGGATAGCAACCGGGGAGCTGTTTTTT
TRBV7-9,17,TRBJ2-3,-,CASTDTGFPESTDTQYF,TGTGCCAGCACCGACACCGGATTTCCGGAGAGCACAGATACGCAGTATTTT
TRBV7-9,15,TRBJ2-7,-,CASSLVQGERYEQYF,TGTGCCAGCAGCTTGGTACAGGGCGAGCGCTACGAGCAGTACTTC
TRBV2,13,TRBJ2-1,TRBD2,CATLAGEGNEQFF,TGTGCCACTCTGGCGGGGGAAGGGAATGAGCAGTTCTTC
TRBV7-6,14,TRBJ2-3,-,CASSLLGETDTQYF,TGTGCCAGCAGCTTACTCGGGGAGACAGATACGCAGTATTTT
TRBV10-3,13,TRBJ1-2,-,CAISEKGAIGYTF,TGTGCCATCAGTGAGAAGGGCGCCATCGGCTACACCTTC
TRBV27,15,TRBJ2-7,-,CASSAKRERAYEQYF,TGTGCCAGCAGTGCGAAACGGGAGAGGGCCTACGAGCAGTACTTC
TRBV7-8,14,TRBJ2-7,TRBD1,CASSLRDRSYEQYF,TGTGCCAGCAGCTTACGGGACAGGTCCTACGAGCAGTACTTC
TRBV4-1,16,TRBJ1-2,TRBD1,CASSQAVTGLNYGYTF,TGCGCCAGCAGCCAAGCAGTGACAGGGCTTAACTATGGCTACACCTTC
TRBV7-3,15,TRBJ2-2,TRBD1,CASSQGGGNTGELFF,TGTGCCAGCTCACAGGGGGGAGGGAACACCGGGGAGCTGTTTTTT
TRBV7-9,12,TRBJ2-7,-,CASSLATEEQYF,TGTGCCAGCAGCTTAGCGACCGAGGAGCAGTACTTC
TRBV19,13,TRBJ2-2,-,CAARTANTGELFF,TGTGCCGCCCGGACAGCGAACACCGGGGAGCTGTTTTTT
TRBV5-1,14,TRBJ1-4,-,CASSRTGFDEKLFF,TGCGCCAGCAGCCGTACAGGGTTCGACGAAAAACTGTTTTTT
TRBV19,15,TRBJ2-2,-,CASSPGLMNTGELFF,TGTGCCAGTAGCCCCGGACTGATGAACACCGGGGAGCTGTTTTTT
TRBV19,16,TRBJ2-7,TRBD1,CASSIKSTGGYYEQYF,TGTGCCAGTAGTATAAAATCGACAGGGGGATACTACGAGCAGTACTTC
TRBV25-1,16,TRBJ2-1,TRBD2,CASSGTSGRAWNEQFF,TGTGCCAGCAGTGGAACTAGCGGGAGGGCCTGGAATGAGCAGTTCTTC
TRBV7-9,12,TRBJ2-3,-,CASTLDTDTQYF,TGTGCCAGCACCCTCGACACAGATACGCAGTATTTT